This TCR beta chain was recorded in a study of OX40 agonist ivuxolimab in advanced cancers. The length of the CDR3 is 16 residues. The ends were cut back, 8 bases at V and 2 bases at J, with 16 bases in the middle. Germline CDR1 is MNHEY and CDR2 is SMNVEV (reference sequence). Clones were sequenced by immunoSEQ multiplex PCR, and TCRdb holds only the in-frame ones, with some missing. There are some 65,000 clones in the sample; 87% occur only once, and 0.3% to 0.4% lies in the top ten. Specimen: CD4+ or CD8+ T cells sorted from blood, collected in a trial of the OX40 agonist ivuxolimab. This chain links TRBV27 with TRBJ1-6, with D perhaps matching TRBD1 (6 bases). The receptor comes from an adult with an advanced solid tumor such as melanoma, head and neck, liver or kidney cancer. The CDR3 region is CASGRGGSTYNSPLHF. The CDR3 DNA reads TGTGCCAGCGGCAGAGGGGGTAGCACCTATAATTCACCCCTCCACTTT.